This T cell receptor (beta chain) originates from a study of T-cell memory formation after mild COVID-19. The study, taken as a whole, reports: In pre-infection memory, a portion of responding clones appeared, which suggested that cross-reactive memory joined. The study found contracting CD4+ clones mainly in CM and EM and contracting CD8+ clones in EMRA.

CDR1 is SQVTM and CDR2 is ANQGSEA in the germline V gene. The V and J ends lost 5 bases and 5 bases, in that order; junction bases with no gene match: 5. The CDR3 runs 13 residues. This clonotype was observed a handful of times. What it recognizes is unknown. cDNA libraries for TCR alpha and TCR beta, carrying sample barcodes and UMIs, came from 5'RACE with constant-segment primers. TCRdb redid the calling of the 5' RACE reads with MiXCR, one entry per CDR3 protein. The data hold roughly 320,000 distinct CDR3 sequences, with approximately 27% observed a single time. The sample was PBMCs or a T cell subset sorted from them (not recorded which). The chain uses TRBV29-1 and TRBJ1-1; 10 bases are a match to TRBD1. This clonotype was sampled from an adult woman who had mild COVID-19 (a few samples of this study predate the infection). Cell type and time point are not known. The chain's CDR3 is CSVWTGGSTEAFF. CDR3 nucleotide sequence: TGCAGCGTTTGGACAGGGGGGTCGACTGAAGCTTTCTTT. Filled out from reference TRBV29-1 and TRBJ1-1, the complete variable domain reads SAVISQKPSRDICQRGTSLTIQCQVDSQVTMMFWYRQQPGQSLTLIATANQGSEATYESGFVIDKFPISRPNLTFSTLTVSNMSPEDSSIYLCSVWTGGSTEAFFGQGTRLTVV.